These 27 T cell receptor beta chains share one sample of origin, sequenced in a study of T cell repertoires in cytomegalovirus infection. In TCRdb, the reads were re-called with MiXCR into one record per CDR3 protein. The sample contains 350,000 to 500,000 distinct CDR3 sequences, around 32% of which appear only once. The sample comprised PBMCs. The source is a human donor in good health (CMV status not recorded). Some clones in this sample may be carry-over from other donors' samples.

This rearrangement joins TRBV5-4 to TRBJ2-1; D unclear. CDR3 length equals 13 residues. The ends were cut back, 2 bases at V and 6 bases at J, with 9 bases in the middle. Looked up from germline, CDR1 is SGHNT and CDR2 is YYREEE (reference sequence). The CDR3 loop is CASSFDRFNEQFF. CDR3 DNA sequence: TGTGCCAGCAGCTTTGATCGATTCAATGAGCAGTTCTTC.

This clonotype was detected only a few times. CDR3 region: CASLESGEWTEAFF. CDR3 bases: TGTGCCAGCCTTGAAAGTGGGGAGTGGACTGAAGCTTTCTTT. This sequence joins TRBV6-2 or TRBV6-3 and TRBJ1-1; D is ambiguous. Per the germline V gene, CDR1 is MNHEY and CDR2 is SVGEGT. CDR3 length: 14 residues. Trimming took 8 bases from V and 5 from J, leaving 18 bases between them.

The V call is TRBV10-3, the J call TRBJ1-2, with D perhaps TRBD1 (5 bases). V was cut by 4 bases and J by 4 bases, with 13 bases left in between. This CDR3 region has 14 residues. Per germline, CDR1 ENHRY and CDR2 SYGVKD. CDR3: CAISGRDVFYGYTF. The CDR3 nucleotides read TGTGCCATCAGTGGCCGGGACGTCTTCTATGGCTACACCTTC.

There are a few counts of this clonotype. This chain uses TRBV20-1 with TRBJ2-3, with D unclear. Germline loops: CDR1 DFQATT, CDR2 SNEGSKA (reference sequence). Trimming shortened V by 1 base and J by 6 bases, and 8 bases separated the two germline ends. The CDR3 is 12 residues long. DNA of the CDR3: TGCAGTGCTAGAGCCGGGTACGATACGCAGTATTTT. It yields the protein CSARAGYDTQYF.

This clonotype was picked up one time. V is TRBV7-2 and J is TRBJ1-1; D ambiguous. CDR3 length equals 14 residues. Trimming pared 5 bases from V and 0 bases from J, leaving 10 bases between. CDR1 is SGHTA and CDR2 is FQGNSA in the germline V gene. Here the CDR3 reads CASSPNAVNTEAFF. The CDR3 coding sequence is TGTGCCAGCAGCCCCAACGCGGTGAACACTGAAGCTTTCTTT.

This clonotype was recorded once. CDR3 coding DNA: TGTGCCAGCAGTGAAAGCGAGCAGTACTTC. Amino acids: CASSESEQYF. The gene calls are TRBV2 and TRBJ2-7; no clear D gene. Trimming removed 2 bases from V and 6 bases from J, with 2 bases in between. CDR3 length: 10 residues. CDR1 is SNHLY, CDR2 FYNNEI, per germline.

The chain joins TRBV11-2 to TRBJ2-7, with D unclear. The CDR3 loop spans 14 amino acids. CDR1 and CDR2 (germline): SGHAT, FQNNGV. V dropped 0 bases and J dropped 3 bases, with 9 bases sitting between them. CDR3 amino acids: CASSLDRPLYEQYF. In DNA, the CDR3 is TGTGCCAGCAGCTTAGACAGACCCCTCTACGAGCAGTACTTC.

This rearrangement joins TRBV29-1 to TRBJ1-6, with D perhaps matching TRBD1 (5 bases). In germline, CDR1 is SQVTM, CDR2 ANQGSEA. V lost 3 bases and J lost 1, with 10 bases in between. The CDR3 has 15 residues. CDR3 in amino acids: CSVDLGVSYNSPLHF. The CDR3 DNA reads TGCAGCGTTGATCTGGGGGTTTCCTATAATTCACCCCTCCACTTT.

Details on this clonotype: An end of the junction does not agree with germline; a read error may underlie this. The J gene is TRBJ1-6, the V gene TRBV6-5, with D possibly matching TRBD1 (5 bases). The CDR3 extends over 14 amino acids. CDR1 and CDR2 (germline): MNHEY, SVGAGI. The CDR3 region has the DNA TGTGCCAGCAGTTGGGGACGGGAAAATTCACACCGCAACTTT. It encodes CASSWGRENSHRNF.

Regarding this clonotype: Given a much more abundant clone one base away, this may be a read error. The chain carries TRBV7-2 and TRBJ2-7, with TRBD1 matching over 10 bases. CDR3 length equals 18 residues. The germline CDR1 and CDR2 sequences are SGHTA and FQGNSA. CDR3 in DNA: TGTGCCAGCAGCCAGGGCGGAGACAGGGGGCACCTTAACTACGAGCCGTACTTC. Its translation: CASSQGGDRGHLNYEPYF.

This clonotype was seen ten or more times. The V and J genes are TRBV7-2 and TRBJ1-2; D is perhaps TRBD1 (5 bases). The V end was cut by 5 bases, the J end by 4 bases, with 14 bases between. The CDR3 is 14 amino acids. CDR1 is SGHTA and CDR2 is FQGNSA in the germline V gene. Here the CDR3 reads CASSNRQSPYGYTF. CDR3 in DNA: TGTGCCAGCAGCAACCGACAGTCTCCCTATGGCTACACCTTC.

The rearrangement links TRBV20-1 to TRBJ2-1; D gene unclear. Germline V gene lookup returns CDR1 DFQATT and CDR2 SNEGSKA (reference sequence). This CDR3 spans 16 amino acids. Trimming removed 3 bases at V and 4 bases at J, with 19 bases between. The CDR3 nucleotides read TGCAGTGCTAGGCTCCCCCAGATCCTAGGGTACAATGAGCAGTTCTTC. Protein: CSARLPQILGYNEQFF.

This clonotype was observed many times. The chain uses TRBV7-2 and TRBJ2-2, with 8 bases lining up with TRBD2. J lost 7 bases, V lost 3 bases, and 7 bases had no gene match. Germline lookup yields CDR1 SGHTA and CDR2 FQGNSA. CDR3 length: 15 amino acids. CDR3 DNA: TGTGCCAGCAGCTTCTGGACTAGCCAGAGCGGGGAGCTGTTTTTT. Amino acids: CASSFWTSQSGELFF.

The V and J genes are TRBV4-1 and TRBJ1-1; D may be TRBD1 (6 bases). CDR1 and CDR2 (germline): MGHRA, YSYEKL. The length of the CDR3 is 13 residues. V lost 0 bases to trimming and J lost 6 bases, with 8 bases between them. The CDR3 loop reads CASSQEQGPEAFF. The CDR3 nucleotides read TGCGCCAGCAGCCAAGAACAGGGCCCTGAAGCTTTCTTT.

The gene calls are TRBV10-3 and TRBJ2-1; TRBD2 matches at 7 bases. The CDR3 has 15 amino acids. The V segment lost 7 bases and the J segment 7 bases; nucleotides outside the gene matches: 13. Germline assignment: CDR1 ENHRY and CDR2 SYGVKD. Here the CDR3 DNA reads TGTGCCATCAACCGCGGGGGAGTTGTTAGTAATGAGCAGTTCTTC. As protein: CAINRGGVVSNEQFF.

The V call is TRBV6-2 or TRBV6-3, the J call TRBJ1-2, with D tentatively TRBD1 (5 bases). Germline V gives CDR1 MNHEY, CDR2 SVGEGT. Between the trimmed V and J ends, which lost 5 bases and 2 bases, there was a span of 15 bases. The CDR3 is 15 residues long. The CDR3 protein is CASSQVEGANYGYTF. As DNA, the CDR3 is TGTGCCAGCAGTCAGGTAGAAGGGGCGAACTATGGCTACACCTTC.

The genes are TRBV12-3 or TRBV12-4 and TRBJ1-6, with unresolved D. The length of the CDR3 is 13 residues. V gave up 3 bases and J gave up 5 bases, with 5 bases separating them. CDR3 amino acids: CASSLPHNSPLHF. Written as DNA, the CDR3 is TGTGCCAGCAGTTTGCCTCATAATTCACCCCTCCACTTT.

J is TRBJ1-1 and V is TRBV6-1, with no clear D. Germline CDR1 reads MNHNS; CDR2 reads SASEGT. The CDR3 is 17 residues long. Between the trimmed V and J ends, which lost 5 bases and 4 bases, there was a span of 23 bases. The CDR3 loop reads CASSKTVASVRSTEAFF. In DNA form, the CDR3 reads TGTGCCAGCAGTAAAACTGTGGCCAGCGTGAGGAGCACTGAAGCTTTCTTT.

About this clonotype: A much bigger clone sits one base away, suggesting this may be a read error. The chain recombines TRBV2 with TRBJ2-5; possible D gene TRBD1, 5 bases. Trimming removed 5 bases from V and 2 bases from J, with 12 bases in between. The CDR3 extends over 14 amino acids. Germline lookup yields CDR1 SNHLY and CDR2 FYNNEI. In DNA form, the CDR3 reads TGTGCCAGCAGTTCAGGGCCTTTACAAGAGACCCAGTACTTC. This gives the protein CASSSGPLQETQYF.

The chain couples TRBV24-1 to TRBJ2-3; unclear D gene. Trimming took off 9 bases at V and 6 bases at J, with 15 bases between the two ends. CDR1 is KGHDR, CDR2 SFDVKD, per germline. CDR3 length equals 13 residues. The CDR3 DNA reads TGTGCCACCTCCGAGTTCGTCGGGGATACGCAGTATTTT. Amino acid sequence: CATSEFVGDTQYF.

The table lists this clonotype with many counts. The chain has TRBV15 and TRBJ2-7; D is unresolved. The ends were cut back, 0 bases at V and 5 bases at J, with 8 bases in the middle. This CDR3 is 13 amino acids long. Germline values: CDR1 LNHNV, CDR2 YYDKDF (reference sequence). The CDR3 nucleotides read TGTGCCACCAGCAGAGATCCCCTTAACGAGCAGTACTTC. It translates to CATSRDPLNEQYF.

J is TRBJ2-1 and V is TRBV12-3 or TRBV12-4; 12 nucleotides match TRBD2. Germline trimming cut 5 bases from V and 9 bases from J; bases unmatched to any gene: 14. This CDR3 has 17 residues. The CDR3 loop is CASSPSALAGGGGEQFF. Here the CDR3 DNA reads TGTGCCAGCAGTCCAAGTGCCCTAGCGGGGGGGGGCGGTGAGCAGTTCTTC.

This clonotype appeared a few times. The chain is built from TRBV12-3 or TRBV12-4 and TRBJ2-3; TRBD2 aligns across 14 bases. This CDR3 has 19 amino acids. With 6 bases clipped from V and 2 bases from J, the junction kept 13 bases outside the gene matches. DNA for the CDR3: TGTGCCAGCAGGCGGACTAGCGGGGGGCCACTAGGAAACACAGATACGCAGTATTTT. It yields the protein CASRRTSGGPLGNTDTQYF.

As concerns this clonotype: One end of the junction varies from germline; a read error may be responsible. The chain uses TRBV7-2 and TRBJ2-1; no reliable D call. CDR1 and CDR2 from the germline V gene are SGHTA and FQGNSA. There are 14 residues in the CDR3. The CDR3 coding sequence is TGTGCCAGCAGATTAGGGCTTGGGTGGGCTGAGCAGTTCTTC. Protein: CASRLGLGWAEQFF.

The chain joins TRBV6-5 to TRBJ2-1; D tentatively fits TRBD1 or TRBD2 (5 bases each). Trimming stripped 7 bases from V and 10 bases from J, with 14 bases between. This CDR3 region has 12 residues. Per the germline V gene, CDR1 is MNHEY and CDR2 is SVGAGI. The CDR3 loop reads CASTSRGKEQFF. CDR3 bases: TGTGCCAGCACCTCACGGGGCAAGGAGCAGTTCTTC.

This clonotype was found many times. Compared with germline, one end of the junction differs, possibly owing to a read error. The J gene is TRBJ1-2, the V gene TRBV3-1; D not resolved. Germline V gene lookup returns CDR1 LGHDT and CDR2 YNNKEL (reference sequence). This CDR3 has 12 amino acids. CDR3: CASSQANYGYTF. Written as DNA, the CDR3 is TGCGCCAGCAGCCAAGCTAACTATGGCTACACCTTC.

V usage is TRBV20-1 and J usage is TRBJ2-7; no clear D gene. From germline, CDR1 is DFQATT and CDR2 SNEGSKA (reference sequence). Trimming cost V 3 bases and J 6 bases, with 21 bases left between them. The CDR3 is 15 residues long. The CDR3 region is CSASNPRSPTGEQYF. The CDR3 DNA reads TGCAGTGCTAGTAATCCTCGATCTCCTACTGGCGAGCAGTACTTC.